Listed here are 23 T cell receptor beta chains from one sample, sequenced in a study of regulatory T cells in long-lasting Graves disease. As to time point: persistent/refractory GD, antithyroid drugs over 5 years with positive TRAb. From PBMCs, RNA was extracted and then used to make the TCR library. Libraries of TCR beta came from iRepertoire HTBI primers plus Arm-PCR of CDR3 regions. TCRdb called the multiplex PCR reads again in MiXCR, with one record for every CDR3 protein. The sample shows about 470,000 distinct CDR3 sequences, approximately 21% of them seen only once. The material sequenced was peripheral blood mononuclear cells (PBMCs), taken when the disease was refractory, from a patient treated with antithyroid drugs. The receptors originated from a female donor with Graves disease.

In this sample, this clonotype turned up many times. The CDR3 sequence: CSARDPDRTYNSPLHF. CDR3 DNA sequence: TGCAGTGCTAGAGACCCCGATAGGACTTATAATTCACCCCTCCACTTT. The chain combines TRBV20-1 with TRBJ1-6; no clear D gene. Germline V lookup: CDR1 DFQATT, CDR2 SNEGSKA (reference sequence). This CDR3 contains 16 residues. Trimming pared 0 bases from V and 4 bases from J, leaving 13 bases between.

Ten or more counts support this clonotype. The gene calls are TRBV19 and TRBJ2-7; 7 nucleotides match TRBD2. From germline, CDR1 is LNHDA and CDR2 SQIVND (reference sequence). The CDR3 length is 15 residues. With 9 bases clipped from V and 1 base from J, the junction kept 12 bases outside the gene matches. DNA for the CDR3: TGTGCCAGCAGGGAGGGTAGGGCGTTGTCCTACGAGCAGTACTTC. It specifies CASREGRALSYEQYF.

This clonotype has ten or more counts. The gene calls are TRBV28 and TRBJ1-1; D unclear. The V and J ends lost 6 bases and 4 bases respectively, with 12 bases between them. Germline V CDR1 and CDR2: MDHEN, SYDVKM. The CDR3 runs 13 residues. The DNA for the CDR3 is TGTGCCAGCAGCCGCCCCACAGTCACTGAAGCTTTCTTT. Residues: CASSRPTVTEAFF.

In this sample, this clonotype turned up a few times. The chain combines TRBV6-2 or TRBV6-3 with TRBJ2-2; D remains ambiguous. The CDR3 loop spans 14 amino acids. Germline CDR1 reads MNHEY; CDR2 reads SVGEGT. Trimming removed 0 bases at V and 8 bases at J, with 10 bases between. CDR3 nucleotide sequence: TGTGCCAGCAGTTACTCGTTGGGTCCAGGGGAGCTGTTTTTT. It is translated as CASSYSLGPGELFF.

This clonotype was counted at least ten times. The V call is TRBV20-1, the J call TRBJ2-2; TRBD1 aligns across 10 bases. Germline loops: CDR1 DFQATT, CDR2 SNEGSKA (reference sequence). The CDR3 extends over 14 amino acids. Trimming took 3 bases from V and 7 from J; bases not matched to a gene: 5. The chain's CDR3 is CSARTGGGDGELFF. In DNA form, the CDR3 reads TGCAGTGCTAGGACAGGGGGCGGTGACGGGGAGCTGTTTTTT.

This clonotype has a count of ten or more. V usage is TRBV28 and J usage is TRBJ1-1; D gene ambiguous. Trimming pared 3 bases from V and 1 base from J, leaving 6 bases between. This CDR3 has 13 residues. Per the germline V gene, CDR1 is MDHEN and CDR2 is SYDVKM. CDR3 loop: CASSFGWNTEAFF. For the CDR3, the DNA is TGTGCCAGCAGTTTCGGATGGAACACTGAAGCTTTCTTT.

V usage is TRBV20-1 and J usage is TRBJ1-1, with 8 positions matching TRBD1. The CDR3 length is 16 residues. Germline V CDR1 and CDR2: DFQATT, SNEGSKA (reference sequence). The V and J ends lost 3 bases and 5 bases, in that order; junction bases with no gene match: 14. The CDR3 spells CSARSGRQGAGTEAFF. Written as DNA, the CDR3 is TGCAGTGCTAGGAGTGGGAGGCAGGGGGCAGGGACTGAAGCTTTCTTT.

This clonotype was counted many times. The rearrangement links TRBV6-2 or TRBV6-3 to TRBJ2-7; TRBD1 matches at 7 bases. The CDR3 is 14 residues long. In germline, CDR1 is MNHEY, CDR2 SVGEGT. V lost 0 bases, J lost 5 bases, and 4 bases stayed unmatched. The CDR3 bases are TGTGCCAGCAGTTACTCCGACAGGGTCAACGAGCAGTACTTC. It codes for CASSYSDRVNEQYF.

V is TRBV12-3 or TRBV12-4 and J is TRBJ2-1; possible D gene TRBD2, 6 bases. The CDR3 runs to 14 residues. The ends were cut back, 3 bases at V and 5 bases at J, with 11 bases in the middle. The chain's CDR3 is CASSFAGSDNEQFF. The CDR3 nucleotides are TGTGCCAGCAGTTTTGCGGGGTCCGACAATGAGCAGTTCTTC.

This clonotype was picked up many times. V usage is TRBV3-1 and J usage is TRBJ1-1; tentative D call: TRBD1 (5 bases). CDR3 size: 14 residues. Per germline, CDR1 LGHDT and CDR2 YNNKEL (reference sequence). Between the trimmed V and J ends, which lost 2 bases and 4 bases, there was a span of 11 bases. CDR3 region: CASSQIGTGTEAFF. The CDR3 bases are TGTGCCAGCAGCCAAATCGGGACCGGCACTGAAGCTTTCTTT.

This clonotype has a count of ten or more. This sequence joins TRBV28 and TRBJ1-2; D is undetermined. Germline lookup yields CDR1 MDHEN and CDR2 SYDVKM. The V end was cut by 5 bases, the J end by 6 bases, with 19 bases between. The CDR3 runs to 15 residues. CDR3 sequence (DNA): TGTGCCAGCAGTACCTCTCCAGGCGACGGGAATGGCTACACCTTC. Protein: CASSTSPGDGNGYTF.

This clonotype was observed many times. This chain links TRBV11-2 with TRBJ1-4, with TRBD1 identical over 8 bases. The CDR3 totals 14 residues. V was pared by 5 bases and J by 8 bases, with 7 bases of the junction left unmatched. Germline CDR1 is SGHAT and CDR2 is FQNNGV. The CDR3 sequence is CASSHGQGGEKLFF. In DNA form, the CDR3 reads TGTGCCAGCAGCCACGGACAGGGCGGGGAAAAACTGTTTTTT. The full variable domain, its missing parts supplied by reference TRBV11-2 and TRBJ1-4, is EAGVAQSPRYKIIEKRQSVAFWCNPISGHATLYWYQQILGQGPKLLIQFQNNGVVDDSQLPKDRFSAERLKGVDSTLKIQPAKLEDSAVYLCASSHGQGGEKLFFGSGTQLSVL.

The V call is TRBV19, the J call TRBJ1-2, with D perhaps matching TRBD1 (5 bases). The germline V gene has CDR1 LNHDA and CDR2 SQIVND (reference sequence). The CDR3 is made up of 12 amino acids. V lost 8 bases and J 4 bases, leaving 11 bases between the germline ends. CDR3 residues: CASQGRGYGYTF. Written as DNA, the CDR3 is TGTGCCAGTCAGGGTAGGGGCTATGGCTACACCTTC. The variable domain in full, with the rest retrieved from reference TRBV19 and TRBJ1-2, is DGGITQSPKYLFRKEGQNVTLSCEQNLNHDAMYWYRQDPGQGLRLIYYSQIVNDFQKGDIAEGYSVSREKKESFPLTVTSAQKNPTAFYLCASQGRGYGYTFGSGTRLTVV.

This clonotype was detected many times. This chain joins TRBV28 and TRBJ2-7, with D perhaps matching TRBD1 (6 bases). Trimming left V 2 bases short and J 4 bases short, with 15 bases between. The germline gives CDR1 MDHEN, CDR2 SYDVKM. This CDR3 region has 15 residues. The CDR3 region has the DNA TGTGCCAGCAGTTTAGCGCCTGACAGGACGTACGAGCAGTACTTC. Its protein product is CASSLAPDRTYEQYF. Supplemented by reference TRBV28 and TRBJ2-7, the full variable domain reads DVKVTQSSRYLVKRTGEKVFLECVQDMDHENMFWYRQDPGLGLRLIYFSYDVKMKEKGDIPEGYSVSREKKERFSLILESASTNQTSMYLCASSLAPDRTYEQYFGPGTRLTVT.

This clonotype turned up a few times. This chain links TRBV7-9 with TRBJ2-3, with D uncertain. Germline values: CDR1 SEHNR, CDR2 FQNEAQ (reference sequence). The CDR3 loop spans 14 amino acids. Trimming took 7 bases from V and 6 from J, leaving 17 bases between them. The CDR3 here is CASTIRTGADTQYF. The DNA for the CDR3 is TGTGCCAGCACCATAAGAACGGGTGCGGATACGCAGTATTTT.

This clonotype was seen only once. The DNA is left out, because the CDR3 cannot be placed on it with certainty; the CDR3 is given as TCRdb lists it. The rearrangement links TRBV6-6 to TRBJ1-2; the tabulated D call, TRBD1, remains unverified against the DNA. The CDR3 is made up of 18 amino acids, end residues included. Germline V gives CDR1 MNHNY, CDR2 SVGAGI (reference sequence). The CDR3 here is CASSYRGVGGGIGYGYAF.

This clonotype was detected a few times. This chain's CDR3 is CATSDFEVTGELFF. The CDR3 DNA reads TGTGCCACCAGTGATTTTGAAGTAACCGGGGAGCTGTTTTTT. The chain links TRBV24-1 to TRBJ2-2; D is ambiguous. The ends were cut back, 1 base at V and 5 bases at J, with 7 bases in the middle. This CDR3 is built from 14 residues. Germline V gene sequence: CDR1 KGHDR, CDR2 SFDVKD.

This clonotype was seen many times. The CDR3 nucleotides are TGCAGTGCTAGAGGGGACAGGGCGAATGGCTACACCTTC. This sequence encodes CSARGDRANGYTF. V and J are TRBV20-1 and TRBJ1-2; 9 bases agree with TRBD1. Germline V gives CDR1 DFQATT, CDR2 SNEGSKA (reference sequence). The CDR3 loop spans 13 amino acids. Germline trimming cut 1 base from V and 6 bases from J; bases unmatched to any gene: 3.

This clonotype was observed a handful of times. The chain links TRBV5-1 to TRBJ2-7, with TRBD1 identical over 10 bases. With V trimmed by 5 bases and J by 2 bases, 7 bases remained unmatched. Germline CDR1 is SGHRS and CDR2 is YFSETQ. This CDR3 has 15 amino acids. Here the CDR3 reads CASREGTGDTYEQYF. The DNA of the CDR3 is TGCGCCAGCAGGGAGGGGACAGGGGATACCTACGAGCAGTACTTC.

The sample holds many counts of this clonotype. The rearrangement uses TRBV28 and TRBJ2-5; D gene uncertain. V was trimmed by 6 bases and J by 4 bases, leaving 12 bases between them. The length of the CDR3 is 13 residues. In germline, CDR1 is MDHEN, CDR2 SYDVKM. DNA of the CDR3: TGTGCCAGCAGAACGGACCCTGTAGAGACCCAGTACTTC. Translation gives CASRTDPVETQYF.

The table lists this clonotype with a few counts. The chain is built from TRBV7-2 and TRBJ2-7, with 8 bases identical to TRBD1. The ends lost 5 bases at V and 5 bases at J; junction bases unmatched: 11. This CDR3 has 15 residues. Germline V gene sequence: CDR1 SGHTA, CDR2 FQGNSA. Here the CDR3 DNA reads TGTGCCAGCAGCATCGGACAGGGTAACTTCCACGAGCAGTACTTC. Its protein product is CASSIGQGNFHEQYF.

This clonotype was detected only once. The rearrangement joins TRBV4-1 to TRBJ1-1; D is uncertain. Germline V gene sequence: CDR1 MGHRA, CDR2 YSYEKL. The CDR3 consists of 13 residues. The ends were cut back, 2 bases at V and 4 bases at J, with 8 bases in the middle. CDR3: CASSQSSGTEAFF. Here the CDR3 DNA reads TGCGCCAGCAGCCAAAGTTCAGGCACTGAAGCTTTCTTT.

With respect to this clonotype: One junction end disagrees with the germline gene, perhaps due to a read error. This chain uses TRBV6-5 with TRBJ1-2; the D is unclear. The CDR3 consists of 15 residues. Germline V CDR1 and CDR2: MNHEY, SVGAGI. CDR3 coding DNA: TGTGCCAGCAGTTACTATCGCAGGCCTAACTATGGCTACGCCTTC. This translates into CASSYYRRPNYGYAF.